This entry describes one TCR beta chain. This sample was included in a study of OX40 agonist ivuxolimab in advanced cancers. In the study overall: Every patient in dose escalation had hepatocellular carcinoma, melanoma, renal cell or head and neck cancer.

The repertoire was sequenced with immunoSEQ multiplex PCR; TCRdb's copy has only in-frame clones and lacks some. The table lists 80,000 to 100,000 clones, less than 95% of them singletons. J was trimmed by 4 bases and V by 4 bases; bases with no gene match: 13. Germline assignment: CDR1 LGHNA and CDR2 YSLEER. CDR3 length: 16 residues. The specimen comprised CD4+ or CD8+ T cells sorted from blood, sampled in a trial of the OX40 agonist ivuxolimab. V is TRBV4-3 and J is TRBJ2-7, with 7 bases aligning to TRBD2. The clonotype was recovered from an adult with an advanced solid tumor such as melanoma, head and neck, liver or kidney cancer. The CDR3 spells CASSRIRASGYYEQYF. The CDR3, as DNA: TGCGCCAGCAGCCGTATCAGGGCTAGCGGATATTACGAGCAGTACTTC.